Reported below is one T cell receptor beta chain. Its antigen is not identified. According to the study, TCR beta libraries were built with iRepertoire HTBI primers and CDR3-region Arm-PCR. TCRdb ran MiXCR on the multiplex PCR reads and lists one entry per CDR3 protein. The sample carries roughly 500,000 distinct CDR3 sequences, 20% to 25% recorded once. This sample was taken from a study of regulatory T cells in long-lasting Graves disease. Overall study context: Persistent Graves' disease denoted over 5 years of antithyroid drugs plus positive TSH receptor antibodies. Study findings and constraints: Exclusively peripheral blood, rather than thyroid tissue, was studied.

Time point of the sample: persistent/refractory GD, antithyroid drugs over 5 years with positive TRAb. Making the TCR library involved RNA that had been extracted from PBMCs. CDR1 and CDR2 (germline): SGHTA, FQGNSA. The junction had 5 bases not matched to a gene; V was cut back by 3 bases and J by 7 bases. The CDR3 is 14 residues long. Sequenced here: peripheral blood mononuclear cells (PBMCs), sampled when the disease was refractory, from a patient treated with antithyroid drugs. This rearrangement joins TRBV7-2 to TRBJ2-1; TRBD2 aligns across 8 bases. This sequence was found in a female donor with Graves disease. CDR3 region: CASSLIAGLNEQFF. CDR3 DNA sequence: TGTGCCAGCAGCTTGATAGCGGGACTGAATGAGCAGTTCTTC.